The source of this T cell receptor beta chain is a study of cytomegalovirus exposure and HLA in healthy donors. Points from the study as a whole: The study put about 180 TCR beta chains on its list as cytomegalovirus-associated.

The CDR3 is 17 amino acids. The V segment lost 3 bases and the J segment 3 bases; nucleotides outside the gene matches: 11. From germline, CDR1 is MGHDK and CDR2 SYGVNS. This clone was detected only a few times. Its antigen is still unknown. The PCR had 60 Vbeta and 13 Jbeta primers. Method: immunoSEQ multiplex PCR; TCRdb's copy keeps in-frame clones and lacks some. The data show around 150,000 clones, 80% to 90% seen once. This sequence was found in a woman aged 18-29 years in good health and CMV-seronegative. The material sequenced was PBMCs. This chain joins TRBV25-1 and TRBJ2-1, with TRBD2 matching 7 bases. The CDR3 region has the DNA TGTGCCAGCAGTGAGGCCCGCTTCCGGGAGGTCTACAATGAGCAGTTCTTC. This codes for CASSEARFREVYNEQFF.